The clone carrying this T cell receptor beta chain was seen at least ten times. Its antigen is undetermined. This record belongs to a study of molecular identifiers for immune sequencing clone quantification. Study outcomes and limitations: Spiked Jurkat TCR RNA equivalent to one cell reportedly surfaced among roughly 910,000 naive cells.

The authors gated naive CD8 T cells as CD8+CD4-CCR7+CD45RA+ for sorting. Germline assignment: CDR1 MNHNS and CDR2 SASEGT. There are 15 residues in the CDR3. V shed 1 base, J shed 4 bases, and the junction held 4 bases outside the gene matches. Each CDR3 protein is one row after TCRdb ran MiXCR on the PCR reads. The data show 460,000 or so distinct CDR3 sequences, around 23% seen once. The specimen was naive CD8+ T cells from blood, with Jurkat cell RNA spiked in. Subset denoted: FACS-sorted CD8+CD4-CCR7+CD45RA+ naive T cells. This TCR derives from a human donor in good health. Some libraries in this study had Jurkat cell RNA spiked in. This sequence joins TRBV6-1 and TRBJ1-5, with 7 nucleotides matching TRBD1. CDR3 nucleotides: TGTGCCAGCAGTGAAGTCGACAGGGCAAATCAGCCCCAGCATTTT. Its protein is CASSEVDRANQPQHF.